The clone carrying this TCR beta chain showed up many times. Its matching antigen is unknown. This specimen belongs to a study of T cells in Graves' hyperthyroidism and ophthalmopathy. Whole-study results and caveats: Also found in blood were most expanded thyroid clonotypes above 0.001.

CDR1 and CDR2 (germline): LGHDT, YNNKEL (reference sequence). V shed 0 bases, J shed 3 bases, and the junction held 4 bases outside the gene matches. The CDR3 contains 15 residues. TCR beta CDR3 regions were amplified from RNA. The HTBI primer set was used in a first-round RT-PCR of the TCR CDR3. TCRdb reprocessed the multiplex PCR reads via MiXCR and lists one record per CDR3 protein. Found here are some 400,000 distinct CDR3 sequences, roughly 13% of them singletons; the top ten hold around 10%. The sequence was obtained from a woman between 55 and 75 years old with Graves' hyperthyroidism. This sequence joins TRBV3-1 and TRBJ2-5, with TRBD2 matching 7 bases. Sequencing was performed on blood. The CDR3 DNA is TGTGCCAGCAGCCAAGATTGGGAGGGAGAAGAGACCCAGTACTTC. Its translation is CASSQDWEGEETQYF.